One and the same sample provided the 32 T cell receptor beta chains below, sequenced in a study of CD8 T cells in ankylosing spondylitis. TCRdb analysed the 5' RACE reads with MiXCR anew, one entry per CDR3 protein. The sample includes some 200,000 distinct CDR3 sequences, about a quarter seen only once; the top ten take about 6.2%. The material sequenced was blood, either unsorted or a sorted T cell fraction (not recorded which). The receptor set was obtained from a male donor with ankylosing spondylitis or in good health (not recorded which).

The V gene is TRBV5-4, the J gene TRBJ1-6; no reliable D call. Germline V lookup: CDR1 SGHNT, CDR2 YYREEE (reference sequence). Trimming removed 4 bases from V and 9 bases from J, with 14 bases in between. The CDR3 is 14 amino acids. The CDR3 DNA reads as TGTGCCAGCAGCGCTAGAATGCCAGGTTCACCCCTCCACTTT. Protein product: CASSARMPGSPLHF. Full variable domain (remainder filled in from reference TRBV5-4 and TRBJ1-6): ETGVTQSPTHLIKTRGQQVTLRCSSQSGHNTVSWYQQALGQGPQFIFQYYREEENGRGNFPPRFSGLQFPNYSSELNVNALELDDSALYLCASSARMPGSPLHFGNGTRLTVT.

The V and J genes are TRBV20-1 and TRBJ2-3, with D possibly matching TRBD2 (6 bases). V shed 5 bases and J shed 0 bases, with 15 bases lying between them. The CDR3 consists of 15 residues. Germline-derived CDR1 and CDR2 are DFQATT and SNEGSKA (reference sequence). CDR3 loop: CSASKRRGSTDTQYF. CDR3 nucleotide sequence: TGCAGTGCTTCCAAGCGGAGGGGTAGCACAGATACGCAGTATTTT.

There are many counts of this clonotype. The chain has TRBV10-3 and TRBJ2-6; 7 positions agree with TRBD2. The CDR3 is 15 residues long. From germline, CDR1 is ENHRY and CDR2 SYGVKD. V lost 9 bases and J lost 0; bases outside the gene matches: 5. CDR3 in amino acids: CAMASGNSGANVLTF. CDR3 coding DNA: TGTGCCATGGCCAGCGGGAACTCTGGGGCCAACGTCCTGACTTTC.

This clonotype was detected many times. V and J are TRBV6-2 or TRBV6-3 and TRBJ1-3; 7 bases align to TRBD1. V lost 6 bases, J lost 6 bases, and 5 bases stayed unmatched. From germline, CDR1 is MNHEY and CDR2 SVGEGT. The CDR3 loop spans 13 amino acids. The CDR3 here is CASSRTGENTIYF. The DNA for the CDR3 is TGTGCCAGCAGCCGGACAGGAGAAAACACCATATATTTT.

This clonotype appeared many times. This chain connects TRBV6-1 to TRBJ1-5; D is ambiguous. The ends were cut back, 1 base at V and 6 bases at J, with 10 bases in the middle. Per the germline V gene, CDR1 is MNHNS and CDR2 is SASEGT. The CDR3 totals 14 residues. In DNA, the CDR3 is TGTGCCAGCAGTGAAGTCCTCCCCACTCAGCCCCAGCATTTT. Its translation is CASSEVLPTQPQHF.

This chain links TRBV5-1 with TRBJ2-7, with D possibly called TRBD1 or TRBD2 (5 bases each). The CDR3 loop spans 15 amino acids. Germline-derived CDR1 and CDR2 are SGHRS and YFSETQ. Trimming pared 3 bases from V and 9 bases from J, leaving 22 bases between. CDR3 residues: CASSYTPDLDSGQYF. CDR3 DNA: TGCGCCAGCAGCTACACCCCGGACTTAGACAGCGGGCAGTACTTC.

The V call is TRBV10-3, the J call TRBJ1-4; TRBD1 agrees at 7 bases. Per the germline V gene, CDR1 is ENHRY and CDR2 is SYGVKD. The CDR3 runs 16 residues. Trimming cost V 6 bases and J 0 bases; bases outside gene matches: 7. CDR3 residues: CAISPGQTTTNEKLFF. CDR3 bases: TGTGCCATCAGCCCGGGACAGACCACAACTAATGAAAAACTGTTTTTT.

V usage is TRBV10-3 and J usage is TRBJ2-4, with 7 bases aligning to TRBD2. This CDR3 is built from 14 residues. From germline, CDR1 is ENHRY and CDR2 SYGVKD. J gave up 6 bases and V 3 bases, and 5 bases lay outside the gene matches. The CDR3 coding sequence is TGTGCCATCAGTGACCCGGCGGGAGCAAACATTCAGTACTTC. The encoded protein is CAISDPAGANIQYF.

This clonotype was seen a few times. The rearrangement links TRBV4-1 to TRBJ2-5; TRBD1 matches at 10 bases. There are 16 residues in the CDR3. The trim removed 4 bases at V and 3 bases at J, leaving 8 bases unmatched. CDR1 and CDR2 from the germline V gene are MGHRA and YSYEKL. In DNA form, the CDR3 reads TGCGCCAGCAGCCTCTGGGGGACAGGGGCTGAAGAGACCCAGTACTTC. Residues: CASSLWGTGAEETQYF.

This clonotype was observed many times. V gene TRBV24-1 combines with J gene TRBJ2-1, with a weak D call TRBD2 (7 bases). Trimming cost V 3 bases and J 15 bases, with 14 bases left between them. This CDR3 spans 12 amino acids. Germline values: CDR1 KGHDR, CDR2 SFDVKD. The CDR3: CATSDPMGGRFF. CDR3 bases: TGTGCCACCAGTGATCCTATGGGGGGGCGGTTCTTC.

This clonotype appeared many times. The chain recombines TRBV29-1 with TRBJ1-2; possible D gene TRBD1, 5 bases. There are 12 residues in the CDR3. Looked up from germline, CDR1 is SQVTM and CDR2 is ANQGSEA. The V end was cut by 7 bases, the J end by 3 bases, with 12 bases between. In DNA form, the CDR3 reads TGCAGCGCCCGCGGGGACGACTATGGCTACACCTTC. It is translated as CSARGDDYGYTF.

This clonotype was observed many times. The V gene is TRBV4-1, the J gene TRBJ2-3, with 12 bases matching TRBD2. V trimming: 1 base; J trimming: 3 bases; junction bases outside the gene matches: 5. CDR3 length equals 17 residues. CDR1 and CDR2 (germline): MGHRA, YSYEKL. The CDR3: CASSQAGLAGRTDTQYF. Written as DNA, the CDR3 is TGCGCCAGCAGCCAAGCGGGACTAGCGGGTCGGACAGATACGCAGTATTTT.

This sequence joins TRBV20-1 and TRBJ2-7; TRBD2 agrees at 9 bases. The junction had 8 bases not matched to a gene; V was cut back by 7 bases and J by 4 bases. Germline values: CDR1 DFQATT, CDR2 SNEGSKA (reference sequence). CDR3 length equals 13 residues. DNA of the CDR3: TGCAGTGTCTACGGGACTAGCACTTACGAGCAGTACTTC. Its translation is CSVYGTSTYEQYF.

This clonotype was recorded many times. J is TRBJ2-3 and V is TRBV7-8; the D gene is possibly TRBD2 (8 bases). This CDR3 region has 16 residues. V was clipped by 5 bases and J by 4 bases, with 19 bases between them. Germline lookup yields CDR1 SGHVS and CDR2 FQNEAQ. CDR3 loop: CASSQAGDRLSDTQYF. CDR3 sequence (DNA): TGTGCCAGCAGCCAAGCGGGGGACAGATTGTCAGATACGCAGTATTTT.

Here the CDR3 DNA reads TGTGCCAGCAGGCCCCCGACAGAACTAGCCAAAAACATTCAGTACTTC. This encodes CASRPPTELAKNIQYF. The chain uses TRBV12-3 or TRBV12-4 and TRBJ2-4; the D gene is possibly TRBD1 (5 bases). V was trimmed by 6 bases and J by 0 bases, leaving 15 bases between them. The CDR3 length is 16 residues.

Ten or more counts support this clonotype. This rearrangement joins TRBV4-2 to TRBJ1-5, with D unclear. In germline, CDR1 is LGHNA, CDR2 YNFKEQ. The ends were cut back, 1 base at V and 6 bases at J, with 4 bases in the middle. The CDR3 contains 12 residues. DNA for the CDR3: TGTGCCAGCAGCCAAGTAGGTCAGCCCCAGCATTTT. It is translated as CASSQVGQPQHF.

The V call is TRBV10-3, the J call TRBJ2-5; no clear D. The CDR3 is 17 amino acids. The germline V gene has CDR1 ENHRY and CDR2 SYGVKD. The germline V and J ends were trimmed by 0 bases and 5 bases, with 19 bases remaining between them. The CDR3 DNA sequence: TGTGCCATCAGTGAGTCGCTTCAGAGAGCTGGACCGGAGACCCAGTACTTC. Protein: CAISESLQRAGPETQYF.

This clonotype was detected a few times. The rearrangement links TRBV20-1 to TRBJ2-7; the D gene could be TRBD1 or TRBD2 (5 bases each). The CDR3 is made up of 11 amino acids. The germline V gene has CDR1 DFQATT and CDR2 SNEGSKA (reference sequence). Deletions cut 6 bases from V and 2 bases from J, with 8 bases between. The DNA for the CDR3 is TGCAGTGCCCAGGGACCCTACGAGCAGTACTTC. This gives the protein CSAQGPYEQYF.

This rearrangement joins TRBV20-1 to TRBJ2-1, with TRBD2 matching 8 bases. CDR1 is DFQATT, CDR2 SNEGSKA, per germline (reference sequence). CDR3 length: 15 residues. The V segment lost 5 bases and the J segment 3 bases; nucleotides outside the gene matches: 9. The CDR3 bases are TGCAGTGCTCCCTCCGGGACTAGAATCTACAATGAGCAGTTCTTC. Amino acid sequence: CSAPSGTRIYNEQFF.

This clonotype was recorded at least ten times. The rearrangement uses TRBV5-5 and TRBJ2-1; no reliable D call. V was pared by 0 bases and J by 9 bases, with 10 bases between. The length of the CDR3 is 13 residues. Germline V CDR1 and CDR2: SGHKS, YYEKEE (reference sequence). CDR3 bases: TGTGCCAGCAGCTTGGAAGTGGCTAGTGAGCAGTTCTTC. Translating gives CASSLEVASEQFF. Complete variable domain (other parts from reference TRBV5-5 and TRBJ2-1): DAGVTQSPTHLIKTRGQQVTLRCSPISGHKSVSWYQQVLGQGPQFIFQYYEKEERGRGNFPDRFSARQFPNYSSELNVNALLLGDSALYLCASSLEVASEQFFGPGTRLTVL.

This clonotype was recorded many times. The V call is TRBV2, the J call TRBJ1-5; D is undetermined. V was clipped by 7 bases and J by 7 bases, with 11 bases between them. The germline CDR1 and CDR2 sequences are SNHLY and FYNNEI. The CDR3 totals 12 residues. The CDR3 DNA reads TGTGCCAGCAACATCGCCGGGCAGCCCCAGCATTTT. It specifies CASNIAGQPQHF.

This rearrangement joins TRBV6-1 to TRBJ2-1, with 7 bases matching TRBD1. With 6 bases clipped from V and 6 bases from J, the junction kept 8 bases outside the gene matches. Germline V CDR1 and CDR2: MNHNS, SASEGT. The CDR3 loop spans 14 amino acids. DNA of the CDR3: TGTGCCAGCAGGTCCGGGACAGTCCCCAATGAGCAGTTCTTC. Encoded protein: CASRSGTVPNEQFF.

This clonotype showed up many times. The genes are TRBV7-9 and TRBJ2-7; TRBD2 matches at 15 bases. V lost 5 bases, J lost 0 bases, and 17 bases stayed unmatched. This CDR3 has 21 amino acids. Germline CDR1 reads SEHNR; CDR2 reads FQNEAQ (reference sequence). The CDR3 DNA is TGTGCCAGCAGCCCGAACACCCGGGGACTAGCGGGAGGCCGAAGCTCCTACGAGCAGTACTTC. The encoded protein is CASSPNTRGLAGGRSSYEQYF.

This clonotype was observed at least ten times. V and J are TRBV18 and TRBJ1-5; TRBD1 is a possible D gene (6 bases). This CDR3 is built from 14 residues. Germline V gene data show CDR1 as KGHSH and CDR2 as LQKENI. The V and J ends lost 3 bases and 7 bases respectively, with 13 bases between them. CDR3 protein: CASSPGGSIQPQHF. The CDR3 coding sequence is TGTGCCAGCTCACCGGGGGGCTCGATCCAGCCCCAGCATTTT.

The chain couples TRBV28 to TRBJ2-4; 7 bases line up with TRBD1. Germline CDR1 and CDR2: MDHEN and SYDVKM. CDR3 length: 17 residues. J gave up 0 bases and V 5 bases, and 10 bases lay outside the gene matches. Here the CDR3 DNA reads TGTGCCAGCAGTCCCACGGGACAGATACTAGCCAAAAACATTCAGTACTTC. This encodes CASSPTGQILAKNIQYF.

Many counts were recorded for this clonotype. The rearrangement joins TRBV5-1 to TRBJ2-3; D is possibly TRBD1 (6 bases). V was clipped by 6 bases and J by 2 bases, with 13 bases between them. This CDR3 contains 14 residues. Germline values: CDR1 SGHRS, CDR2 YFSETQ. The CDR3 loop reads CASTVGDTTDTQYF. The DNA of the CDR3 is TGCGCCAGCACGGTGGGGGACACCACAGATACGCAGTATTTT.

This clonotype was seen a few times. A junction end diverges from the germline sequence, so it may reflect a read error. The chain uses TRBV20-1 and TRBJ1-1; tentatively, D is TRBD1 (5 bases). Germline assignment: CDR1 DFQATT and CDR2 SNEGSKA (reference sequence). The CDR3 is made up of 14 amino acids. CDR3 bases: TGCAGTGCTAGAGTTGATGGGGGAGGGACTGAAGCCTTCTTT. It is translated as CSARVDGGGTEAFF.

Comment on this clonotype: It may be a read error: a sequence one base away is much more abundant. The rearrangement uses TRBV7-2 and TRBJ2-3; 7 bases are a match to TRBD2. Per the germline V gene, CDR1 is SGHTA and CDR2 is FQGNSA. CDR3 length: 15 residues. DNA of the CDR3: TGTGCCAGCGGTTATGAGGGAGGGAGCACAGATACGCAGTGTTTT. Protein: CASGYEGGSTDTQCF.

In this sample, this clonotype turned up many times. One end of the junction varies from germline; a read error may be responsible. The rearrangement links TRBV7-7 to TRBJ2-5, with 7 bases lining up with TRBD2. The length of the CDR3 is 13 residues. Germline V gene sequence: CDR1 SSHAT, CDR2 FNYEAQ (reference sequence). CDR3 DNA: TGTGCTAGCAGCGCCGGGGGGCAAGAGACCCAGTACTTC. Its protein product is CASSAGGQETQYF.

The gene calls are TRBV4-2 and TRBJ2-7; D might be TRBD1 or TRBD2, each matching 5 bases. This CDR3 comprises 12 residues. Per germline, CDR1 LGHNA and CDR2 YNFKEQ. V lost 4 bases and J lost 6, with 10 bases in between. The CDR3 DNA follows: TGTGCCAGCAGCCGCAGGGAGAGCGAGCAGTACTTC. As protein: CASSRRESEQYF.

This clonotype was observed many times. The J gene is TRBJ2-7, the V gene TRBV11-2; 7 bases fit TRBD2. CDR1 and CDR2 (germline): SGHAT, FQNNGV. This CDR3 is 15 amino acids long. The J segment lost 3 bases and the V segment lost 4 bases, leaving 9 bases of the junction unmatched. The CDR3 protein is CASSSNPGLLYEQYF. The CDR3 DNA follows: TGTGCCAGCAGCTCAAACCCGGGACTACTCTACGAGCAGTACTTC. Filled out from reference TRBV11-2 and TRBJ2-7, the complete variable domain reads EAGVAQSPRYKIIEKRQSVAFWCNPISGHATLYWYQQILGQGPKLLIQFQNNGVVDDSQLPKDRFSAERLKGVDSTLKIQPAKLEDSAVYLCASSSNPGLLYEQYFGPGTRLTVT.

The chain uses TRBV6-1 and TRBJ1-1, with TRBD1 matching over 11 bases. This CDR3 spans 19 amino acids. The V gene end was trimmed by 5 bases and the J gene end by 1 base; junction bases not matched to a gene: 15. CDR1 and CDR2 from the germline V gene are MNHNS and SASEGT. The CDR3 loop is CASSPPPGQGVGWNTEAFF. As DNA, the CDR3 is TGTGCCAGCAGTCCGCCCCCGGGACAGGGGGTTGGATGGAACACTGAAGCTTTCTTT.